This is a list of T cell receptor beta chains from one sample in a study of cytomegalovirus exposure and HLA in healthy donors. Assay: immunoSEQ multiplex PCR; the TCRdb copy retains only in-frame clones and omits some. The data contain 150,000 to 160,000 clones, 80% to 90% of them seen just once; the ten biggest clones take up roughly 2.3%. Input material: PBMCs. The receptors were gathered from a woman aged 18-29 years in good health and CMV-seronegative. Both conserved end residues are part of each CDR3. The D gene is left open where the match is weak.

>.|TRBJ2-5|TRBV11-2|13
CASRTTGSGGQYF
>TRBD1|TRBJ1-4|TRBV5-4|15
CASSLGGQGDEKLFF
>TRBD2|TRBJ2-3|TRBV7-9|15
CASARQRGITDTQYF
>.|TRBJ2-1|TRBV28|16
CASSLGLRGRKHEQFF
>.|TRBJ1-5|TRBV19|13
CASSIDTAGPQHF
>.|TRBJ1-2|TRBV28|12
CASSPPAYGYTF
>TRBD2|TRBJ2-3|TRBV9|22
CASSPDVSVGLAGGSGTDTQYF
>.|TRBJ1-2|TRBV29-1|14
CSVETTGHPDGYTF
>.|TRBJ1-4|TRBV4-2|15
CASSQDGREREKLFF
>TRBD1|TRBJ1-2|TRBV29-1|12
CSVETGRTGYTF
>TRBD1|TRBJ2-1|TRBV11-3|18
CASSAAGTGALGWNEQFF
>.|TRBJ1-2|TRBV6-6|15
CASSYSGREDYGYTF
>TRBD2|TRBJ2-7|TRBV7-8|18
CASSLGAGEYSGVYEQYF
>.|TRBJ1-4|TRBV7-2|14
CASSTDSTNEKLFF
>.|TRBJ2-7|TRBV10-1|13
CASSESGAYEQYF
>.|TRBJ1-2|TRBV4-2|16
CASSQVSGEGTYGYTF
>TRBD1|TRBJ1-2|TRBV13|15
CASSMLRDRGTGYTF
>.|TRBJ2-1|TRBV19|16
CASSIASGGSYNEQFF
>.|TRBJ1-4|TRBV7-9|13
CASSAGTQEKLFF
>TRBD1|TRBJ1-2|TRBV19|13
CASSFRTGHGYTF
>.|TRBJ2-7|TRBV5-1|15
CASSLGGAESYEQYF
>TRBD2|TRBJ2-5|TRBV28|18
CASSPILTSGGAGETQYF
>TRBD1|TRBJ2-2|TRBV28|16
CASGTGGFPNTGELFF
>TRBD2|TRBJ2-1|TRBV10-3|16
CAIGSQVAGGGDEQFF
>TRBD2|TRBJ2-7|TRBV2|14
CASSDAGGSEEQYF
>.|TRBJ2-2|TRBV7-2|15
CASSRGTANTGELFF
>TRBD2|TRBJ2-5|TRBV5-6|15
CASSAGGARGETQYF
>.|TRBJ2-4|TRBV5-1|16
CASSLKGGQGGRPEYF
>TRBD1|TRBJ2-7|TRBV27|14
CASSSNRGSYEQYF
>TRBD1|TRBJ1-3|TRBV9|16
CASSYGTGLSGNTIYF
>TRBD1|TRBJ2-7|TRBV5-1|14
CASKWGQAPYEQYF
>.|TRBJ2-7|TRBV15|15
CATSRVLDTSYEQYF
>TRBD1|TRBJ2-3|TRBV7-9|13
CASSSQGADTQYF
>TRBD1|TRBJ2-7|TRBV5-6|14
CASSPGQARYEQYF
>TRBD2|TRBJ2-1|TRBV5-4|18
CASSSPLATSGQRDEQFF
>.|TRBJ1-5|TRBV19|15
CATSTGGRVDQPQHF
>.|TRBJ2-7|TRBV18|17
CASSPPKGGGHPYEQYF
>TRBD1|TRBJ2-7|TRBV5-6|14
CASSLPGGSYEQYF
>TRBD2|TRBJ2-4|TRBV4-3|14
CASSHASGENIQYF
>TRBD2|TRBJ2-1|TRBV30|16
CAWNPKRGLIYNEQFF
>.|TRBJ2-7|TRBV4-2|14
CASSQETSLYEQYF
>.|TRBJ1-2|TRBV10-1|15
CASSAGRAGIGGYTF
>TRBD2|TRBJ2-3|TRBV4-2|15
CASSQRAGGTDTQYF
>.|TRBJ1-1|TRBV4-1|12
CASSQPQGKAFF
>TRBD2|TRBJ2-3|TRBV30|15
CAWSVKIAGADTQYF
>TRBD2|TRBJ2-1|TRBV29-1|14
CSVGALAGGNEQFF